The next 8 T cell receptor beta chains were all read from a single sample in a study of blood T cells in healthy people across ages. Together with a sample-barcoded 5' primer, a J-beta primer mix was included in a second PCR lasting roughly 6 to 12 cycles. TCRdb re-called the 5' RACE reads through MiXCR, storing one row per CDR3 protein. The table has over 1,200,000 distinct CDR3 sequences, approximately 63% seen once; the top ten hold more than 6%. Sequencing used blood. Source of these receptors: a man between 18 and 35 years old in good health.

Only a few counts were recorded for this clonotype. The chain links TRBV4-3 to TRBJ1-1, with 9 nucleotides matching TRBD1. CDR1 LGHNA and CDR2 YSLEER come from the germline V gene. Germline trimming cut 3 bases from V and 0 bases from J; bases unmatched to any gene: 11. The CDR3 runs 18 residues. The DNA for the CDR3 is TGCGCCAGCAGCCAGACCCGGGACAGGGTCGACATGAACACTGAAGCTTTCTTT. As protein: CASSQTRDRVDMNTEAFF.

This clonotype has a handful of counts. The rearrangement joins TRBV7-9 to TRBJ2-4; no clear D. CDR1 is SEHNR and CDR2 is FQNEAQ in the germline V gene (reference sequence). V was pared by 0 bases and J by 0 bases, with 12 bases between. This CDR3 contains 17 residues. The CDR3 here is CASSLARQHGAKNIQYF. The CDR3 DNA reads as TGTGCCAGCAGCTTAGCGAGGCAGCATGGAGCCAAAAACATTCAGTACTTC.

V usage is TRBV20-1 and J usage is TRBJ2-7; 9 bases line up with TRBD1. CDR3 length: 13 residues. Looked up from germline, CDR1 is DFQATT and CDR2 is SNEGSKA (reference sequence). The V and J ends lost 6 bases and 6 bases, in that order; junction bases with no gene match: 9. The DNA of the CDR3 is TGCAGTGCAGGGACAGGGAGCCCCCTCGAGCAGTACTTC. This gives the protein CSAGTGSPLEQYF.

The chain combines TRBV28 with TRBJ2-7; possible D gene TRBD2, 5 bases. V dropped 5 bases and J dropped 2 bases, with 16 bases sitting between them. This CDR3 is built from 15 residues. Germline V gene data show CDR1 as MDHEN and CDR2 as SYDVKM. The CDR3 spells CASSDYRRVPYEQYF. In DNA form, the CDR3 reads TGTGCCAGCAGTGACTACCGACGGGTTCCCTACGAGCAGTACTTC.

In regard to this clonotype: The junction departs from the called germline gene at one end, perhaps through a read error. In DNA form, the CDR3 reads TGTCCCAGCAGCTTAGCCGACAGGGGGCGAGAGACCCAGTACTTC. Protein sequence: CPSSLADRGRETQYF. The chain employs TRBV7-8 and TRBJ2-5; TRBD1 matches at 10 bases. This CDR3 region has 15 residues. Germline V gene lookup returns CDR1 SGHVS and CDR2 FQNEAQ.

In its sample, this clonotype was seen a few times. The chain combines TRBV5-1 with TRBJ2-7, with D perhaps assigned TRBD1 or TRBD2 (5 bases each). Trimming pared 0 bases from V and 5 bases from J, leaving 12 bases between. The CDR3 is 14 amino acids. CDR1 is SGHRS, CDR2 YFSETQ, per germline. In nucleotides, the CDR3 is TGCGCCAGCAGCTTGGTTGGGGGTCCGGACGAGCAGTACTTC. Translation: CASSLVGGPDEQYF. Full variable domain (remainder filled in from reference TRBV5-1 and TRBJ2-7): KAGVTQTPRYLIKTRGQQVTLSCSPISGHRSVSWYQQTPGQGLQFLFEYFSETQRNKGNFPGRFSGRQFSNSRSEMNVSTLELGDSALYLCASSLVGGPDEQYFGPGTRLTVT.

The chain carries TRBV20-1 and TRBJ2-3; 9 bases line up with TRBD2. With 7 bases clipped from V and 3 bases from J, the junction kept 8 bases outside the gene matches. Germline CDR1 is DFQATT and CDR2 is SNEGSKA (reference sequence). The CDR3 length is 14 residues. The CDR3 is CSVSGAGGTDTQYF. In DNA form, the CDR3 reads TGCAGTGTAAGTGGGGCGGGGGGGACAGATACGCAGTATTTT.

In this sample, this clonotype turned up many times. J is TRBJ2-7 and V is TRBV7-2; D perhaps matches TRBD2 (5 bases). V was shortened by 7 bases and J by 5 bases, with 15 bases between the two germline ends. CDR1 and CDR2 (germline): SGHTA, FQGNSA. CDR3 length equals 13 residues. As DNA, the CDR3 is TGTGCCAGCAACCCCGGGTACGGGGACGAGCAGTACTTC. Amino acids: CASNPGYGDEQYF.